This TCR beta chain is drawn from a study of blood T cell repertoires in COVID-19 (TCRdb year 2020). Study-level background: Samples from collaborators originated in the United States, Italy and Spain and spanned both the acute and convalescent phases of COVID-19. The material from the prospective study consisted of cDNA or gDNA derived from T cells, B-cell-depleted T cells, or PBMCs. Subjects who had been exposed to COVID-19, were actively infected with it, or had recovered from it provided the deeply sampled blood TCRbeta repertoires that made up the dataset. The repertoires were released in a freely available public database intended as a resource for research on the immune response to SARS-CoV-2. The samples were drawn from the first 160 participants of the ongoing ImmuneRACE study and from about 1,200 subjects provided by 6 global collaborators. The sample metadata nearly always contained a de-identified subject ID, COVID-19 status, age in years and sex. Where HLA class I and class II types were available, the types were taken from metadata supplied by the sample provider, not from assay-based typing.

At one collaborating source in Seattle, patients were enrolled during active infection and were followed longitudinally through the course of disease. Each collaborating institution followed its own protocols to collect whole blood in K2EDTA tubes. For TCRbeta analysis, collaborator samples were shipped as frozen whole blood, as isolated PBMCs, or as DNA extracted from either sample type. The immunoSEQ Assay, a bias-controlled multiplex PCR, was used to amplify TCRbeta CDR3 regions from genomic DNA. Turning to the authors' computational methods: The number of nucleated cells in each sample was estimated by amplification of reference gene primers within the assay. Sequence reads were collapsed and filtered to measure the absolute abundance of every unique TCRbeta CDR3 rearrangement. Productive Simpson clonality was computed per sample as the square root of Simpson's diversity index over productive rearrangements. TCRdb re-hosts the immuneACCESS table, in-frame sequences only. Its copies lack some clones; in the studies checked, an unresolved V gene accounts for under half of them, and the cause for the rest is not known. V, J and clone size were drawn from that table, and D and trimming were deduced from the DNA. The sample contains about 250,000 clones, about 91% of them found a single time. The ten largest clones take up roughly 6.7% of the sample.

Beyond this particular receptor, the publication reports: The quantity of clinical and demographic metadata differed by source and by participant and was supplied without curation.

CDR1 and CDR2 are read off the germline V gene as MRHNA and SNTAGT. Taken from cysteine to phenylalanine, the CDR3 has 16 residues. The CDR3 DNA has 48 bases and is translated from base 1. V is cut back by 8 bases and J by 2 bases, with 12 bases in the junction unmatched. As to this clone: It has no known antigen specificity. Base-call qualities are not available, and no considerably larger clone is one nucleotide away.

The clonotype was recovered from a woman between 25 and 40 years old with COVID-19, enrolled during active disease. Sequencing input: peripheral blood. In this chain, TRBV6-4 is recombined with TRBJ2-1; the junction holds 7 bases that match TRBD2. The bases read TGTGCCAGCCAAAGCGGGATCCCAAAGGCCTACAATGAGCAGTTCTTC. Its protein product is CASQSGIPKAYNEQFF.